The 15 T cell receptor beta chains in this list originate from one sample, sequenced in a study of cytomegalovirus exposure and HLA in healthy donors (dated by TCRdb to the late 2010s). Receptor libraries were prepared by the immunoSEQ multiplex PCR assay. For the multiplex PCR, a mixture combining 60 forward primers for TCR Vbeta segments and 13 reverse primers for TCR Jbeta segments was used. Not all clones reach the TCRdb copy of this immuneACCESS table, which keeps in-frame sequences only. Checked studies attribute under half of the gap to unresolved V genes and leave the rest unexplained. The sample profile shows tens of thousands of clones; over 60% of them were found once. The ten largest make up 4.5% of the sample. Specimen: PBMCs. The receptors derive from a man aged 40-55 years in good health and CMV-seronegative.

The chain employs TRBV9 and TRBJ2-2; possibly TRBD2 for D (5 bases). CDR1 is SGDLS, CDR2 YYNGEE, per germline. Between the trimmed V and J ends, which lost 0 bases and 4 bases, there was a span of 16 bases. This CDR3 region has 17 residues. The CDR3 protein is CASSVVGSRVGTGELFF. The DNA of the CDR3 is TGTGCCAGCAGCGTAGTGGGGAGCAGAGTCGGCACCGGGGAGCTGTTTTTT.

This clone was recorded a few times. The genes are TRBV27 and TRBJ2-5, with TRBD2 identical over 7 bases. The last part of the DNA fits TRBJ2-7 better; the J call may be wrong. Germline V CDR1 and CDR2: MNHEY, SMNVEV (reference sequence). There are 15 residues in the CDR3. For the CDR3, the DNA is TGTGCCAGCACCTCGATTGGGGCGGGGGCCTACGAGCAGTACTTC. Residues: CASTSIGAGAYEQYF.

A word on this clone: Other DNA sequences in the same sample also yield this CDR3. CDR3 DNA: TGCAGCGTAAGGGGAAGCTTGAACACTGAAGCTTTCTTT. Protein sequence: CSVRGSLNTEAFF. The V call is TRBV29-1, the J call TRBJ1-1, with TRBD1 as a possible D gene (5 bases). Germline CDR1 and CDR2: SQVTM and ANQGSEA. The CDR3 runs to 13 residues. The ends were cut back, 6 bases at V and 0 bases at J, with 11 bases in the middle. The full variable domain, with the rest looked up from reference TRBV29-1 and TRBJ1-1, is SAVISQKPSRDICQRGTSLTIQCQVDSQVTMMFWYRQQPGQSLTLIATANQGSEATYESGFVIDKFPISRPNLTFSTLTVSNMSPEDSSIYLCSVRGSLNTEAFFGQGTRLTVV.

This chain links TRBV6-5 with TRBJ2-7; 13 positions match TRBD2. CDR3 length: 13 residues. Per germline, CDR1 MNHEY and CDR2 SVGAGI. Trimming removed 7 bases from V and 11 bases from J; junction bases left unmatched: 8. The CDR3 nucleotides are TGTGCCAGCAATAGACTAGCGGGGGGACAGGAGTACTTC. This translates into CASNRLAGGQEYF.

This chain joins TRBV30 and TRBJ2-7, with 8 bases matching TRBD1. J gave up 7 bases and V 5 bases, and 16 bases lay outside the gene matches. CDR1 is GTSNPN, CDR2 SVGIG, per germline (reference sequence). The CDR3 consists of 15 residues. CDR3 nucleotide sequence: TGTGCCTGGGGCAGGGGACAGGAGGCCTACGTAGAGCAGTACTTC. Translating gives CAWGRGQEAYVEQYF. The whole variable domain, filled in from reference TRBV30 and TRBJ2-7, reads SQTIHQWPATLVQPVGSPLSLECTVEGTSNPNLYWYRQAAGRGLQLLFYSVGIGQISSEVPQNLSASRPQDRQFILSSKKLLLSDSGFYLCAWGRGQEAYVEQYFGPGTRLTVT.

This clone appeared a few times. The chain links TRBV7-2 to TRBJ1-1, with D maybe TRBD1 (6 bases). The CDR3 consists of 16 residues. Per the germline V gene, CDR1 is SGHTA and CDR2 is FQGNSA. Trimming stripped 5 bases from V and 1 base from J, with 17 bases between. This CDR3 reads CASSGRYGQRNTEAFF. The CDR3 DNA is TGTGCCAGCAGCGGCCGATACGGACAGCGGAACACTGAAGCTTTCTTT.

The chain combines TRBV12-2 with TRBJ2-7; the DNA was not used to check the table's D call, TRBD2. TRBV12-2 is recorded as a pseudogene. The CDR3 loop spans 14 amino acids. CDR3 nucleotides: TGTGCAAGTCGCCCCCAGCGGGCCGCCTACGAGCAGTACTTC. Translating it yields CASRPQRAAYEQYF.

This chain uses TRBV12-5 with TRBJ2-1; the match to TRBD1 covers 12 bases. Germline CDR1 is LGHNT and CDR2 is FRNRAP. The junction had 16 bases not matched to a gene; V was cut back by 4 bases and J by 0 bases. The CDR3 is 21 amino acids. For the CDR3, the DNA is TGTGCTAGTGGTTACCAGCCGGGGACAGGGGGCGGTCGTCCCTCCTACAATGAGCAGTTCTTC. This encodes CASGYQPGTGGGRPSYNEQFF. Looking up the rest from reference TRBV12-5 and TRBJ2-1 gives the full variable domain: DARVTQTPRHKVTEMGQEVTMRCQPILGHNTVFWYRQTMMQGLELLAYFRNRAPLDDSGMPKDRFSAEMPDATLATLKIQPSEPRDSAVYFCASGYQPGTGGGRPSYNEQFFGPGTRLTVL.

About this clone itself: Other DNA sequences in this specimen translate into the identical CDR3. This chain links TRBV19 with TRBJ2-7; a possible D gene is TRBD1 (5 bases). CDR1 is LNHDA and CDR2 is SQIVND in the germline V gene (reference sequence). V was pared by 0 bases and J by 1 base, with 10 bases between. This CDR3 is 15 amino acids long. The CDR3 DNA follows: TGTGCCAGTAGTATAGAGGGTGGACAATCCTACGAGCAGTACTTC. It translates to CASSIEGGQSYEQYF. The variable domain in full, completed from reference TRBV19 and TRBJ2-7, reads DGGITQSPKYLFRKEGQNVTLSCEQNLNHDAMYWYRQDPGQGLRLIYYSQIVNDFQKGDIAEGYSVSREKKESFPLTVTSAQKNPTAFYLCASSIEGGQSYEQYFGPGTRLTVT.

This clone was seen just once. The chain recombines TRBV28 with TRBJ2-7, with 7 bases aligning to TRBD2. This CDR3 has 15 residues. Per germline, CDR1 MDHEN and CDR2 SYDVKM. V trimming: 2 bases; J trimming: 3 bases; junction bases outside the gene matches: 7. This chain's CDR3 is CASSLPRLAIYEQYF. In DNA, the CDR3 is TGTGCCAGCAGTTTACCGAGACTAGCTATCTACGAGCAGTACTTC.

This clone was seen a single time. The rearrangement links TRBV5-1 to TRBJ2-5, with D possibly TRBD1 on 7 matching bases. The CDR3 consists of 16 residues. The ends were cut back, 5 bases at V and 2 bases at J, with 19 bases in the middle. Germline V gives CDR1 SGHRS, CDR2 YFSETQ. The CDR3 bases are TGCGCCAGCAGGAGGGGGGCCGGGACAGATCAAGAGACCCAGTACTTC. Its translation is CASRRGAGTDQETQYF.

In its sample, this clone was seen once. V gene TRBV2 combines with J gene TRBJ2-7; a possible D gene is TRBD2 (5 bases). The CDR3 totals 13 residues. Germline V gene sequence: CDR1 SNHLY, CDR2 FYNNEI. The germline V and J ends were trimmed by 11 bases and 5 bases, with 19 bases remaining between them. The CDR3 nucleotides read TGTGCCGTACGTCTGAGAGGGTCCCACGAGCAGTACTTC. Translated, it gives CAVRLRGSHEQYF.

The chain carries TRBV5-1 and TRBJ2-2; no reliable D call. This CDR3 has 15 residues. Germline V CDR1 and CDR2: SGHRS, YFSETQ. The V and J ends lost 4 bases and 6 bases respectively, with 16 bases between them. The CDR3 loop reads CASSGEARGSGELFF. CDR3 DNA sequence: TGCGCCAGCAGCGGAGAAGCCAGAGGCTCCGGGGAGCTGTTTTTT.

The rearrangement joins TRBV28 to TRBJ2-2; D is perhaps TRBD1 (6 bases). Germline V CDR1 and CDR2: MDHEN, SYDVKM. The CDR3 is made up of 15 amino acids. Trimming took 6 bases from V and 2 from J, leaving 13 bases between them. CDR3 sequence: CASRTGGYNTGELFF. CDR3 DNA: TGTGCCAGCAGGACAGGAGGTTACAACACCGGGGAGCTGTTTTTT.

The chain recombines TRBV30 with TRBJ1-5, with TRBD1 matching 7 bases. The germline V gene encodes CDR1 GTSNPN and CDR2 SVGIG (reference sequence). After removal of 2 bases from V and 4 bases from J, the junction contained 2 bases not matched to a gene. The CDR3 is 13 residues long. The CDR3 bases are TGTGCCTGGAGTTTACAGGGGAATCAGCCCCAGCATTTT. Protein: CAWSLQGNQPQHF.